Below, 3 T cell receptor beta chains from the same sample are listed, as sequenced in a study of cytomegalovirus exposure and HLA in healthy donors. Primers: 60 Vbeta forward and 13 Jbeta reverse. Produced via immunoSEQ multiplex PCR; TCRdb's table is partial and in-frame only. The data contain about 130,000 clones, 80% of them seen just once; the ten biggest clones take up approximately 4.8%. Sequences were obtained from PBMCs. These receptors were taken from a man in his thirties or forties in good health.

The V and J genes are TRBV7-9 and TRBJ1-1; D unresolved. The CDR3 consists of 13 residues. Germline V gene data show CDR1 as SEHNR and CDR2 as FQNEAQ (reference sequence). Trimming pared 3 bases from V and 1 base from J, leaving 6 bases between. CDR3 sequence reads: CASSFEGNTEAFF. The CDR3 bases are TGTGCCAGCAGCTTTGAGGGGAACACTGAAGCTTTCTTT.

The rearrangement links TRBV14 to TRBJ1-1; perhaps TRBD1 as D (5 bases). This CDR3 comprises 16 residues. Germline V gene sequence: CDR1 SGHDN, CDR2 FVKESK. V shed 7 bases and J shed 1 base, with 19 bases lying between them. The CDR3 is CASTPGWWGGNTEAFF. Here the CDR3 DNA reads TGTGCCAGCACCCCCGGGTGGTGGGGGGGGAACACTGAAGCTTTCTTT.

This clone was recorded a few times. Other DNA variants within this sample encode the same CDR3. This chain joins TRBV9 and TRBJ2-3; unclear D gene. Germline V gene sequence: CDR1 SGDLS, CDR2 YYNGEE. There are 15 residues in the CDR3. V was pared by 0 bases and J by 2 bases, with 10 bases between. DNA of the CDR3: TGTGCCAGCAGCGTAGGCCTGGCGGCCACAGATACGCAGTATTTT. Amino acid sequence: CASSVGLAATDTQYF.